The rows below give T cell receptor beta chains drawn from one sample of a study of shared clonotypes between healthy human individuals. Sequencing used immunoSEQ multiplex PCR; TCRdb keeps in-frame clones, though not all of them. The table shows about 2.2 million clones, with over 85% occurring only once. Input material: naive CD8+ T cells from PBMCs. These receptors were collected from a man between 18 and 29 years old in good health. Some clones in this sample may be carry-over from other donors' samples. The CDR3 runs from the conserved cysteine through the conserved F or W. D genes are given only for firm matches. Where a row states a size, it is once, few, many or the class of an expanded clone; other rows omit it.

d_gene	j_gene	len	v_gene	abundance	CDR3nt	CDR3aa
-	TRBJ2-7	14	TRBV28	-	TGTGCCAGCAGCCTTTCTGGGCGGAGCTACGAGCAGTACTTC	CASSLSGRSYEQYF
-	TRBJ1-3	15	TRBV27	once	TGTGCCAGCAGCTTAGGGGGGCTACCTGGAAACACCATATATTTT	CASSLGGLPGNTIYF
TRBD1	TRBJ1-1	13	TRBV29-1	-	TGCAGCGTTGTCGACAGGGGGAACACTGAAGCTTTCTTT	CSVVDRGNTEAFF
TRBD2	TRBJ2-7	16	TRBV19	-	TGTGCCAGTAGCTTGGCAGGGAGCGGGGGGCATTACGAGCAGTACTTC	CASSLAGSGGHYEQYF
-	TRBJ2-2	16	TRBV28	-	TGTGCCAGCTGCACGCGCGGGGGCGCGAACACCGGGGAGCTGTTTTTT	CASCTRGGANTGELFF
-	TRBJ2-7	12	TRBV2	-	TGTGCCAGCAGTGAGGTCCCTTACGAGCAGTACTTC	CASSEVPYEQYF
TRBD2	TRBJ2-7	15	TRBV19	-	TGTGCCAGTAGGCCCGTAGCGGGGGGCCTATACGAGCAGTACTTC	CASRPVAGGLYEQYF
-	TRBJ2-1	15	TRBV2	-	TGTGCCAGCAGTGAAGCCGGACAGAATTACAATGAGCAGTTCTTC	CASSEAGQNYNEQFF
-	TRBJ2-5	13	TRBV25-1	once	TGTGCCAGCAGTGAATATGGTGAAGACCCCCAGTACTTC	CASSEYGEDPQYF
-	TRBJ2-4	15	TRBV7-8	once	TGTGCCAGCAGCTTACCAGAGAAAGCCAAAAACATTCAGTACTTC	CASSLPEKAKNIQYF
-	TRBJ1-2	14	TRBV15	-	TGTGCCACCAGCAGGGACAGCGATCTCTATGGCTACACCTTC	CATSRDSDLYGYTF
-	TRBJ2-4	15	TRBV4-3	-	TGCGCCAGCAGCCAAGGGTCCGGGGCCAAAAACATTCAGTACTTC	CASSQGSGAKNIQYF
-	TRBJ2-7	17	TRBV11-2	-	TGTGCCAGCAGCTTAGTGCTCGCCGGGACACCTTCCTACGAGCAGTACTTC	CASSLVLAGTPSYEQYF
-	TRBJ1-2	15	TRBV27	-	TGTGCCAGCAGTTTATCGCGAGGGGCCCTCTATGGCTACACCTTC	CASSLSRGALYGYTF
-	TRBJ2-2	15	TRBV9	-	TGTGCCAGCAGCGTGGAGCGAAGAAGTACCGGGGAGCTGTTTTTT	CASSVERRSTGELFF
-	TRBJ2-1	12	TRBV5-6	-	TGTGCCAGCAGCAAGACCGGCAATGAGCAGTTCTTC	CASSKTGNEQFF
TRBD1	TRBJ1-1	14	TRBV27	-	TGTGCCAGCAGTCCGACAGGGTGGATCACTGAAGCTTTCTTT	CASSPTGWITEAFF
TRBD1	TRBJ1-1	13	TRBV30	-	TGTGCCTGGAGCCGACAGGGAAACACTGAAGCTTTCTTT	CAWSRQGNTEAFF
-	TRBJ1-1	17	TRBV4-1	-	TGCGCCAGCAGCCAAGAAATTGGGGTAATCATGAACACTGAAGCTTTCTTT	CASSQEIGVIMNTEAFF
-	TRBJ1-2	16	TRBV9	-	TGTGCCAGCAGCGTAGGTGTCAGCCCAAGACTCTATGGCTACACCTTC	CASSVGVSPRLYGYTF
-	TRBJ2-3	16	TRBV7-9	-	TGTGCCAGCAGCTTAGCGGTGGGCGGATACACAGATACGCAGTATTTT	CASSLAVGGYTDTQYF
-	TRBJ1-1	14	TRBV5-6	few	TGTGCCAGCAGCTTGAGTCTAGGGGTTACTGAAGCTTTCTTT	CASSLSLGVTEAFF
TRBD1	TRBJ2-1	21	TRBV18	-	TGTGCCAGCTCGCTCCAACCACCGGGACAGGGCCGCTACCGATCATGGGATGAGCAGTTCTTC	CASSLQPPGQGRYRSWDEQFF
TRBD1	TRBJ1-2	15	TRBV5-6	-	TGTGCCAGCAGCTTGGTAGGGACAGGAGGATATGGCTACACCTTC	CASSLVGTGGYGYTF
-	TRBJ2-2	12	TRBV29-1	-	TGCAGCGTTGTCCCGAGCACCGGGGAGCTGTTTTTT	CSVVPSTGELFF
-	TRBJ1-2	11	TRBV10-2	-	TGCGCCAGCAGTGAGTTGGGGGGCTACACCTTC	CASSELGGYTF
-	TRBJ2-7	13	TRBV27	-	TGTGCCAGCAGTACCAACAGGGCTTCCGAGCAGTACTTC	CASSTNRASEQYF
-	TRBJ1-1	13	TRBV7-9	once	TGTGCCAGCAGCTCGGAGCTGAACACTGAAGCTTTCTTT	CASSSELNTEAFF
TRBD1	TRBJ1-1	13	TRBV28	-	TGTGCCAGCAGACAAGACAGGGGCACTGAAGCTTTCTTT	CASRQDRGTEAFF
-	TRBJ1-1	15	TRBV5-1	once	TGCGCCAGCAGCTTGTCGGGTTTTTCGGACACTGAAGCTTTCTTT	CASSLSGFSDTEAFF
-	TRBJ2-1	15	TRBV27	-	TGTGCCAGCAGTTTATGGGGAGACTCCTACAATGAGCAGTTCTTC	CASSLWGDSYNEQFF
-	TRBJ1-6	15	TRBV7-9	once	TGTGCCAGCAGCTTAACAGGTCTATCTGGGTCACCCCTCCACTTT	CASSLTGLSGSPLHF
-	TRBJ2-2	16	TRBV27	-	TGTGCCAGCAGTTTAATCAGGGTCTCGAACACCGGGGAGCTGTTTTTT	CASSLIRVSNTGELFF
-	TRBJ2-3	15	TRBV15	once	TGTGCCACCAGCAGTGGAGGGGGTGGCACAGATACGCAGTATTTT	CATSSGGGGTDTQYF
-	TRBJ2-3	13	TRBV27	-	TGTGCCAGCAGTTTGGGTTTCGGTCAGGGGCAATATTTT	CASSLGFGQGQYF
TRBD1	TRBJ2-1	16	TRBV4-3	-	TGCGCCAGCAGCCAAGGACAGGGGGCTGCCTACAATGAGCAGTTCTTC	CASSQGQGAAYNEQFF
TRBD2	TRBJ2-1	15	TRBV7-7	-	TGTGCCAGCGCCCCCGCCCTAGCGGGAGTAGATGAGCAGTTCTTC	CASAPALAGVDEQFF
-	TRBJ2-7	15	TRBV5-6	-	TGTGCCAGCAGCTTGGCCCCGAGGACCCACACCGAGCAGTACTTC	CASSLAPRTHTEQYF
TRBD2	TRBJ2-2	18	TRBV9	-	TGTGCCAGCAGTCCCGCCTGGGGCGGGAGGGCGAACACCGGGGAGCTGTTTTTT	CASSPAWGGRANTGELFF
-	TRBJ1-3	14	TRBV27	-	TGTGCCAGCAGCCCTTCGCTAGCTGGAAACACCATATATTTT	CASSPSLAGNTIYF
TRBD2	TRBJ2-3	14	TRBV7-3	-	TGTGCCAGCAGCAGTAGCGGGGGCACAGATACGCAGTATTTT	CASSSSGGTDTQYF
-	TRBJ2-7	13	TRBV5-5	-	TGTGCCAGCAGCTTGGCCGCAGTGGGGGAGCAGTACTTC	CASSLAAVGEQYF
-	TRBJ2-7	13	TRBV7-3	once	TGTGCCAGCAGCTCTACCCTGATCAGCGAGCAGTACTTC	CASSSTLISEQYF
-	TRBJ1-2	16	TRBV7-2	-	TGTGCCAGCAGCCCGCGGGCCCTGGGAGCGAACTATGGCTACACCTTC	CASSPRALGANYGYTF
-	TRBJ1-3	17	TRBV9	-	TGTGCCAGCAGCGCTAGGGGGGCAGCCAACTCTGGAAACACCATATATTTT	CASSARGAANSGNTIYF
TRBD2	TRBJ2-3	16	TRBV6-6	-	TGTGCCAGCAGTTACAGGCTAGCGGGAGACACAGATACGCAGTATTTT	CASSYRLAGDTDTQYF
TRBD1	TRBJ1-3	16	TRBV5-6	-	TGTGCCAGCGGAAAGCGGGACAGAGACTCTGGAAACACCATATATTTT	CASGKRDRDSGNTIYF
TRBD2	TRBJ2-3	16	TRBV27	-	TGTGCCAGCAAAAACGGGAGGGCGTTAAGGGCGGATACGCAGTATTTT	CASKNGRALRADTQYF
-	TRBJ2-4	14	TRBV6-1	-	TGTGCCAGCAGTGTCAGGGTTCAAGGAGACATTCAGTACTTC	CASSVRVQGDIQYF
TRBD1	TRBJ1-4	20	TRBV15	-	TGTGCCACCAGCAGAGATCGGATATGGTCAGGGGGCTTTGGTAATGAAAAACTGTTTTTT	CATSRDRIWSGGFGNEKLFF
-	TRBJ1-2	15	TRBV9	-	TGTGCCAGCAGCCCTCGGGACCTCCTCTACTATGGCTACACCTTC	CASSPRDLLYYGYTF
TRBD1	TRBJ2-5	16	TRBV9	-	TGTGCCAGCAGCGCATTCACAGGGGGCGCCAGGGAGACCCAGTACTTC	CASSAFTGGARETQYF
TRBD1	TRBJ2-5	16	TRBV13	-	TGTGCCAGCAGCTTAAGGAGCAGGGGGCGGCAAGAGACCCAGTACTTC	CASSLRSRGRQETQYF
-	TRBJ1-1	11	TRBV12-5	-	TGTGCTTTTTGGGCCGACAGTGAAACTTTCTTT	CAFWADSETFF